This T cell receptor beta chain derives from a study of blood T cells in healthy people across ages. Study results and caveats: The study lacked donor CMV status, which possibly confounded expanded clonotype changes.

The CDR3 runs 15 residues. The junction had 5 bases not matched to a gene; V was cut back by 5 bases and J by 4 bases. This clonotype was counted only a few times. What it binds is not known. Each individual donor underwent a draw of approximately 10 milliliters of peripheral blood. A sample-barcoded 5' primer and a J-beta primer mix were used in a second PCR of about 7 to 11 cycles. Each cDNA molecule was tagged by a template-switch adaptor that had 12 random nucleotides. CDR3-containing paired-end reads numbering at least 3 million came from each sample. TCRdb reanalysed the 5' RACE reads using MiXCR and keeps one entry per CDR3 protein. Here the sample spans fewer than 700,000 distinct CDR3 sequences, less than 45% being singletons.

The sequenced sample consisted of blood. The gene calls are TRBV12-3 or TRBV12-4 and TRBJ2-5, with TRBD2 identical over 12 bases. The receptor comes from a man older than 75 in good health. This CDR3 is CASSPPGLAGETQYF. Written as DNA, the CDR3 is TGTGCCAGCAGTCCTCCGGGACTAGCGGGAGAGACCCAGTACTTC.